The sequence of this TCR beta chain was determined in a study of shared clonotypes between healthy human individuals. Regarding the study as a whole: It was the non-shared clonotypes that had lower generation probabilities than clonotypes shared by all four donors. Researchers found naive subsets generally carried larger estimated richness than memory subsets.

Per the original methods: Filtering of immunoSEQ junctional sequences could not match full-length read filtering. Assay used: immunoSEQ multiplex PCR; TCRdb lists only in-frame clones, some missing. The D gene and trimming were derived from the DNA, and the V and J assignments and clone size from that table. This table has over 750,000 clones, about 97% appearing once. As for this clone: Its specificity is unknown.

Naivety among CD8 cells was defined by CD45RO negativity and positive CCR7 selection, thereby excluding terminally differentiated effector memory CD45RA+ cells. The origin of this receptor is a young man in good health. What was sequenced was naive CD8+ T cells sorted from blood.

The CDR3 sequence is CASSVGPTGGYYEQYF. In DNA form, the CDR3 reads TGTGCCAGCAGCGTGGGACCGACAGGGGGGTACTACGAGCAGTACTTC. The chain is built from TRBV9 and TRBJ2-7, with 9 nucleotides matching TRBD1. The V segment lost 2 bases and the J segment 3 bases; nucleotides outside the gene matches: 9. This CDR3 comprises 16 residues. Germline CDR1 SGDLS, CDR2 YYNGEE.